Listed below are T cell receptor beta chains from one sample, sequenced in a study of spatial heterogeneity in lung cancer. A single record per CDR3 protein comes from TCRdb applying MiXCR to the 5' RACE reads. The sample carries about 120,000 distinct CDR3 sequences, less than 15% recorded once. The sequences come from PBMCs, collected at follow-up. The receptors here all came from a male donor with early-stage non-small cell lung cancer. CDR3s leave out the opening cysteine and the closing phenylalanine or tryptophan. The order of the fields is CDR3 protein, V gene, clone size. Clone sizes are given selectively: once, few, many, or a class where the clone is expanded.

CDR3aa: ASSALLAENTGELF
v_gene: TRBV9
abundance: -

CDR3aa: ASSYSPADYNSPLH
v_gene: TRBV6-2/TRBV6-3
abundance: many

CDR3aa: AIRGGGNSPLH
v_gene: TRBV10-3
abundance: -

CDR3aa: ASSINTEAF
v_gene: TRBV6-5
abundance: once

CDR3aa: ASSLGHEGFYEQY
v_gene: TRBV7-2
abundance: few

CDR3aa: ASSFRSVHEQY
v_gene: TRBV28
abundance: -

CDR3aa: IARGTSDVNEQF
v_gene: TRBV20-1
abundance: -

CDR3aa: ATSDPAIYEQY
v_gene: TRBV24-1
abundance: -

CDR3aa: AISEFQGQETQY
v_gene: TRBV10-3
abundance: -

CDR3aa: ASSFGIVTGVGETQY
v_gene: TRBV5-1
abundance: -

CDR3aa: ASSFWSEQF
v_gene: TRBV11-2
abundance: many

CDR3aa: ASSDGLDLGEQY
v_gene: TRBV5-1
abundance: -

CDR3aa: ASSPRERGFADTQY
v_gene: TRBV18
abundance: -

CDR3aa: ASSLEASNTGELF
v_gene: TRBV5-1
abundance: few

CDR3aa: SAPLWGSSTDTQY
v_gene: TRBV20-1
abundance: -

CDR3aa: ASSQDHGGGYQPQH
v_gene: TRBV3-1
abundance: many

CDR3aa: ASSPSGLPKKPQH
v_gene: TRBV6-2/TRBV6-3
abundance: -

CDR3aa: SADRDLNTEAF
v_gene: TRBV29-1
abundance: many

CDR3aa: SASSLTDSYEQY
v_gene: TRBV20-1
abundance: many

CDR3aa: ASSFKGPVYSEAF
v_gene: TRBV11-1
abundance: -

CDR3aa: ASSFWRGATDTQY
v_gene: TRBV7-2
abundance: many

CDR3aa: ASSPWYGDYGYT
v_gene: TRBV7-2
abundance: few

CDR3aa: ASSEALAGGSDTQY
v_gene: TRBV6-1
abundance: few

CDR3aa: ASKRRGALDYGYT
v_gene: TRBV19
abundance: few

CDR3aa: SVGDGSYNSPLH
v_gene: TRBV29-1
abundance: many

CDR3aa: ASTSRPPNYEQY
v_gene: TRBV21-1
abundance: many

CDR3aa: ASSPSGGGREQY
v_gene: TRBV4-1
abundance: few

CDR3aa: SVEVGQMNTGELF
v_gene: TRBV29-1
abundance: many

CDR3aa: SVPNEKLF
v_gene: TRBV20-1
abundance: -

CDR3aa: ASNLRGSSYEQY
v_gene: TRBV6-5
abundance: few

CDR3aa: ASSVGGQGYYGYT
v_gene: TRBV2
abundance: many

CDR3aa: ASSLVTGNYT
v_gene: TRBV5-1
abundance: few

CDR3aa: ASSVEGFGNEKLF
v_gene: TRBV9
abundance: many

CDR3aa: ASSYRTGSNQPQH
v_gene: TRBV6-5
abundance: -

CDR3aa: ASSWVGTGGVTQY
v_gene: TRBV28
abundance: -

CDR3aa: ASSNEPSRGAF
v_gene: TRBV21-1
abundance: -

CDR3aa: ASSSGNYGYT
v_gene: TRBV7-9
abundance: few

CDR3aa: ASSYPTRNEQF
v_gene: TRBV6-5
abundance: few

CDR3aa: ASSPGQEYNSPLH
v_gene: TRBV28
abundance: many

CDR3aa: ASSQGLDRENTEAF
v_gene: TRBV4-1
abundance: -

CDR3aa: AISRTVTSGDTEAF
v_gene: TRBV10-3
abundance: few

CDR3aa: ASSQAGMNTEAF
v_gene: TRBV3-1
abundance: few

CDR3aa: ASSYLASAAYEQY
v_gene: TRBV6-2/TRBV6-3
abundance: -

CDR3aa: ASSEGGDYQETQY
v_gene: TRBV21-1
abundance: many

CDR3aa: ASSLFGVSANSPLH
v_gene: TRBV7-2
abundance: -

CDR3aa: ASSYFGGRAQETQY
v_gene: TRBV6-5
abundance: -

CDR3aa: ASSESRAGGIREQY
v_gene: TRBV5-1
abundance: few

CDR3aa: ASSPRGGSGANVLT
v_gene: TRBV7-9
abundance: -

CDR3aa: SVLWRSSSYEQY
v_gene: TRBV29-1
abundance: many

CDR3aa: ASSLLVRGRNNEQF
v_gene: TRBV7-3
abundance: -

CDR3aa: ASSYLEPGNEQF
v_gene: TRBV6-5
abundance: -

CDR3aa: AHDRGETFNEQF
v_gene: TRBV7-9
abundance: -

CDR3aa: ASSVSRGKTNTDTQY
v_gene: TRBV2
abundance: -

CDR3aa: ASSLEAQETQY
v_gene: TRBV7-9
abundance: few

CDR3aa: ASSLSVGVGETQY
v_gene: TRBV28
abundance: -

CDR3aa: ASSQVASGHNEQF
v_gene: TRBV4-2
abundance: many

CDR3aa: ASRTDRSSYEQY
v_gene: TRBV7-9
abundance: few